This TCR beta chain was sequenced in a study of blood T cell repertoires in COVID-19 (TCRdb year 2020). In terms of the full investigation: The collaborator samples originated in the United States, Italy and Spain and spanned the acute and convalescent phases of COVID-19. The prospective study material was composed of cDNA or gDNA derived from T cells, B-cell-depleted T cells, or PBMCs. The dataset comprised deeply sampled blood TCRbeta repertoires from subjects exposed to, actively infected with, or recovered from COVID-19. A freely available public database, intended as a resource for researchers studying the immune response to SARS-CoV-2, is where the repertoires were released. The samples were drawn from the first 160 participants of the ongoing ImmuneRACE study and from under 1,500 subjects provided by 6 global collaborators. Nearly every sample came with metadata listing a de-identified subject ID, COVID-19 status, age in years and sex. Where available, HLA class I and class II types were obtained from metadata supplied by the sample provider rather than from assay-based typing. Overall study outcomes, separate from this receptor: The amount of clinical and demographic metadata varied by source and participant and was provided uncurated.

In regard to this clone: The antigen it recognizes is unknown. Base qualities are not provided; no much larger clone lies one nucleotide away.

Whole blood was collected in K2EDTA tubes by collaborating institutions according to the institutions' own protocols. For TCRbeta analysis, collaborators shipped samples as frozen whole blood, isolated PBMCs, or DNA extracted from either of those sample types. The CDR3 covers 14 residues, taking in both the cysteine and the phenylalanine. The CDR3 DNA has 42 bases and is translated from base 1. V lost 1 base and J lost 4 bases; the stretch between them is 10 bases long. For CDR1 and CDR2, the germline V gene (reference sequence) lists LGHDT and YNNKEL. The immunoSEQ Assay, a bias-controlled multiplex PCR, was used to amplify TCRbeta CDR3 regions from genomic DNA. As for the authors' bioinformatics: The number of nucleated cells in each sample was estimated by amplification of reference gene primers within the assay. To quantify the absolute abundance of each unique TCRbeta CDR3 rearrangement, sequence reads were collapsed and filtered. Productive Simpson clonality was computed per sample as the square root of Simpson's diversity index over productive rearrangements. TCRdb obtained this table from immuneACCESS and retained in-frame rearrangements with V and J assigned. These tables miss some clones; where compared with another copy, unresolved V genes account for less than half of the shortfall, and the remainder is unexplained. The DNA gave D and trimming, while V, J and clone size come from that table. For this sample there are under 150,000 clones; around 88% appear just once. More than 25% of the sample rests with the top ten.

This receptor was taken from a human donor in a cohort sampled during active COVID-19. Rearrangement joined TRBV3-1 (or the pseudogene TRBV3-2) to TRBJ1-1, with the D gene not confidently named. The source material was peripheral blood. The CDR3 sequence is CASSQGSDTTEAFF. The DNA sequence is given as TGTGCCAGCAGCCAAGGAAGTGACACCACTGAAGCTTTCTTT.